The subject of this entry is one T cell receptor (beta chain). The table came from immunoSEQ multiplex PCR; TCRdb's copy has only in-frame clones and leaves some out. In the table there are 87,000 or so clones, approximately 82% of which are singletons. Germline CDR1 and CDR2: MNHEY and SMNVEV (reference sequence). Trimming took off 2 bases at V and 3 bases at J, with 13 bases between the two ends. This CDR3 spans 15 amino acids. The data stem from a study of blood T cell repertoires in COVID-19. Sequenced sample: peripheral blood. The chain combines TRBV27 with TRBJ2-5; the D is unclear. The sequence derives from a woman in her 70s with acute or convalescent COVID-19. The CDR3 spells CASSLTVWSKETQYF. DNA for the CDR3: TGTGCCAGCAGTTTAACGGTGTGGTCAAAAGAGACCCAGTACTTC.